This T cell receptor (beta chain) was captured in a study of cytomegalovirus exposure and HLA in healthy donors. Study-level findings and limits: Cytomegalovirus-associated status was assigned to roughly 160 TCR beta chains. According to a subsequent analysis, TCR clusters from the first cohort were inclined to appear together in the 120 or so validation repertoires.

The trim removed 1 base at V and 2 bases at J, leaving 0 bases unmatched. The CDR3 contains 14 residues. Germline V CDR1 and CDR2: SGHNT, YENEEA. Assay: immunoSEQ multiplex PCR; the TCRdb copy retains only in-frame clones and omits some. The sample contains 120,000 to 150,000 clones, around 90% of which appear only once. The donors belonged to the roughly 120-subject validation cohort, separate from the roughly 670-subject first cohort. Points on this clone: Its antigen is unknown.

The chain has TRBV11-3 and TRBJ2-5, with 8 bases identical to TRBD2. Sequenced input: PBMCs. This sequence was found in a man between 18 and 35 years old in good health and CMV-seropositive. CDR3 region: CASSLAGGQETQYF. CDR3 nucleotides: TGTGCCAGCAGCTTAGCGGGGGGGCAAGAGACCCAGTACTTC.